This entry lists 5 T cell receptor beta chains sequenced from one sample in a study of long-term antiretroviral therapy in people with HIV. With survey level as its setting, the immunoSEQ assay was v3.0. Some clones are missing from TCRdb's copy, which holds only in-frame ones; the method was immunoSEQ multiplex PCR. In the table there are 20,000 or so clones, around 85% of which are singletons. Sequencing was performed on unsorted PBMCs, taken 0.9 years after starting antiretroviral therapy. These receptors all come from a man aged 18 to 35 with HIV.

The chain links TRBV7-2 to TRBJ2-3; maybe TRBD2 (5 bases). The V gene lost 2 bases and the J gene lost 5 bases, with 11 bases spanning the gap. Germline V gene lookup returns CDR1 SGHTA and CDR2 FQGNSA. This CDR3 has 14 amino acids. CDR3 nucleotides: TGTGCCAGCAGCTTAAACGGGGTGGGAGATACGCAGTATTTT. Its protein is CASSLNGVGDTQYF.

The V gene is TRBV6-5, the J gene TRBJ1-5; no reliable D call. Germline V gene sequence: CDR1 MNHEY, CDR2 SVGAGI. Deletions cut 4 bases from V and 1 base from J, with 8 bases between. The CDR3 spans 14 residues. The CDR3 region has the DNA TGTGCCAGCAGTTCCGGTCAGAGCAATCAGCCCCAGCATTTT. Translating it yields CASSSGQSNQPQHF.

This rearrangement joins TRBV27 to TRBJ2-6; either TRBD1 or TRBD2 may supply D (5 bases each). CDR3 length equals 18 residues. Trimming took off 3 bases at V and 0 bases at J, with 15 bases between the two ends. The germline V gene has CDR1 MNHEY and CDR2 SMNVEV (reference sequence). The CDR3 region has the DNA TGTGCCAGCAGTTTTGGGGCAGGGACGGGCTCTGGGGCCAACGTCCTGACTTTC. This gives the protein CASSFGAGTGSGANVLTF.

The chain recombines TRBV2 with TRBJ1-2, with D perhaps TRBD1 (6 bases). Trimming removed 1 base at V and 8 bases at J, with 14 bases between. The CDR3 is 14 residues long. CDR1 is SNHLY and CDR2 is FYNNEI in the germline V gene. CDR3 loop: CASSEVSGTWGYTF. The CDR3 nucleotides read TGTGCCAGCAGTGAAGTTTCCGGGACATGGGGCTACACCTTC.

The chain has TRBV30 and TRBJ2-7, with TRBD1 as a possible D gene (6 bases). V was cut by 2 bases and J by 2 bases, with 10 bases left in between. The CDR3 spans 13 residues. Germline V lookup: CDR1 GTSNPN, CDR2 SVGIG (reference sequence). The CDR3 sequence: CAWSTTGAYEQYF. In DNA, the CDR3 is TGTGCCTGGAGTACGACAGGCGCCTACGAGCAGTACTTC.